This T cell receptor beta chain derives from a study of blood T cell repertoires in COVID-19. The overall study: Specimens from acute and convalescent COVID-19 originated in the United States, Italy and Spain. T cells, B-cell-depleted T cells, or PBMCs supplied cDNA or gDNA.

Looked up from germline, CDR1 is SGHKS and CDR2 is YYEKEE (reference sequence). The CDR3 runs to 15 residues. Trimming took 5 bases from V and 7 from J; bases not matched to a gene: 9. In the authors' methods: Estimates of nucleated cell counts were drawn from the amplification of reference gene primers. Measured with immunoSEQ multiplex PCR; TCRdb has only the in-frame clones, and not every one. Clone size and the V and J calls come from that table; the DNA yielded D and trimming. The sample records approximately 180,000 clones, around 85% being singletons. Seattle patients were enrolled during active infection and followed longitudinally.

The source of this sequence is a person aged 65 to 85 with COVID-19, enrolled during active disease. Specimen: peripheral blood. The chain combines TRBV5-5 with TRBJ2-1, with 10 nucleotides matching TRBD2. The CDR3 reads CASRPPGTSVNEQFF. CDR3 nucleotide sequence: TGTGCCAGCAGGCCACCCGGGACTAGCGTAAATGAGCAGTTCTTC.